The source of this TCR beta chain is a study of glioma-infiltrating T cells (dated by TCRdb to the mid-2010s). About the full investigation: Low-grade gliomas were represented by WHO grade II oligodendrogliomas or astrocytomas, and glioblastomas were represented by WHO grade IV tumors that were sampled at initial rather than recurrent diagnosis. Glioma patients received dexamethasone for six or fewer days before surgery. Sequencing coverage of 4.5- to 10-fold of 1.1 million or so peripheral T cells was targeted for blood libraries. The study sequenced TCR alpha- and beta-chain repertoires from glioma tissue, from non-neoplastic brain tissue and from matched peripheral blood mononuclear cells. To measure divergence between tissue and blood T-cell populations, each tissue-infiltrating repertoire was compared with the peripheral blood repertoire of the same patient. The paired cohort comprised three low-grade glioma patients, under 10 primary glioblastoma patients and three non-glioma patients contributing non-neoplastic brain tissue. What the study reported, not specific to this receptor: Patients with low tissue-blood divergence were marked by a signature set of shared blood CDR3 motifs, and this signature set was depleted in highly divergent patients. In non-neoplastic patients, VJ-independent divergence between tissue and blood fell below expectation, whereas in all gliomas, and especially in low-grade gliomas, the divergence rose above expectation. Group comparisons were based on small numbers of patients: three non-neoplastic, three low-grade glioma and 7 to 9 glioblastoma patients. Very few CDR3 sequences were found to be shared between tissue and blood, and this scarcity was attributed to high CDR3 diversity and limited sampling.

This clonotype was counted only a few times. It lacks a known antigen. No base qualities exist here, and no much larger clone lies one base off it. Immediately after resection, surgical brain or tumor specimens were cryofrozen in liquid nitrogen, with peripheral blood cells collected concurrently. The iRepertoire nested amplicon-rescue multiplex PCR (arm-PCR) platform was used to amplify TCR alpha and beta CDR3 regions from RNA. One-step reverse transcription and amplification used about 100-400 ng of tissue mRNA or PBMC total RNA as input. After bead purification, a secondary multiplex PCR added Illumina adapters, and libraries were gel-purified between 200 and 400 bp. Libraries carried internal 6-nucleotide barcodes used for demultiplexing. The libraries were sequenced on an Illumina MiSeq using 2x220 or 2x250 nucleotide paired-end reads. In the authors' own workflow: FLASH 1.2.11 was used to merge paired reads, and BWA-MEM then aligned the reads to the GRCh37 human genome before TRA and TRB reads were extracted. For V and J assignment, an IMGT-derived reference of cassette sequences and CDR3 motifs that included pseudogenes was used. Reads were translated in three frames, and productive CDR3s were defined as those with a C...FGXG motif and no stop codons. A clonotype was defined as a unique combination of a V-J cassette pair and a CDR3 amino acid sequence. Reads were filtered by Hamming distance, thresholded by each sample's sequence error rate in mapped regions. Clones were called with MiXCR by TCRdb after fastp trimmed the public reads at Q25, and only in-frame beta chains were retained. Each record represents a unique CDR3 protein, reported with the most common genes and DNA among its rows. In this record, the V and J calls reflect TCRdb's handling and not the investigators' own analysis. The sample table records around 350,000 distinct CDR3 sequences; around 38% of these occur just once. Of the sample, about 12% falls within the top ten clones.

Specimen: glioma tissue, nonneoplastic brain tissue, or PBMCs (not recorded which). This TCR was recovered from a human donor with low-grade glioma or glioblastoma, undergoing nonglioma brain surgery, or in good health (not recorded which).

The CDR3 region has the sequence CASSPEGQREGAGELFF. The DNA sequence is given as TGCGCCAGCAGCCCCGAGGGGCAGCGGGAGGGGGCCGGGGAGCTGTTTTTT. This sequence uses TRBV4-1 and TRBJ2-2; the junction holds 10 bases that match TRBD2. CDR1 and CDR2 were assigned from the germline V gene as MGHRA and YSYEKL. V trim: 4 bases; J trim: 6 bases; unmatched bases: 11. The CDR3 sequence holds 17 residues, the cysteine and phenylalanine included. Here the CDR3 DNA is all that survives: 51 bases in frame from base 1.